This entry is about one T cell receptor beta chain. In germline, CDR1 is MNHNS, CDR2 SASEGT. This CDR3 is 13 amino acids long. Method: immunoSEQ multiplex PCR; TCRdb's copy keeps in-frame clones and lacks some. Found here are about 51,000 clones, around 81% of them singletons; the top ten hold more than 2.5%. The record originates from a study of OX40 agonist ivuxolimab in advanced cancers. The sequences come from CD4+ or CD8+ T cells sorted from blood, collected in a trial of the OX40 agonist ivuxolimab. The rearrangement links TRBV6-1 to TRBJ2-7, with D unresolved. The sequence was collected from an adult with an advanced solid tumor such as melanoma, head and neck, liver or kidney cancer. The CDR3 reads CALSPDRLYEQYF. The CDR3 bases are TGTGCTCTTAGCCCTGATCGACTCTACGAGCAGTACTTC.